The entry that follows covers one T cell receptor (beta chain) sequence. What it binds is not known. This same CDR3 is encoded by further DNA sequences in the sample. The data originate from a study of T cell responses to AZD1222 COVID-19 vaccine. Libraries were prepared by immunoSEQ multiplex PCR; TCRdb keeps only in-frame clonotypes and omits some of them. The profile shows approximately 130,000 clones, 93% of them singletons. Study-wide results and caveats: Increased Spike-specific TCR breadth and depth were observed after two AZD1222 doses. A reported finding is that nearly half of spike-specific TCRs target unmutated variant regions. Donors were largely white British and mainly female; clonal diversity was possibly underestimated.

This receptor was obtained from an adult in good health. Sequenced material: peripheral blood, taken on day 0 of AZD1222 vaccination.

The CDR3 region is CASSLTGGSYEQYF. The CDR3 coding sequence is TGTGCCAGCAGTTTAACAGGGGGCTCCTACGAGCAGTACTTC. The chain combines TRBV28 with TRBJ2-7; 8 nucleotides line up with TRBD1. Per the germline V gene, CDR1 is MDHEN and CDR2 is SYDVKM. Trimming took 2 bases from V and 0 from J; bases not matched to a gene: 0. The CDR3 covers 14 residues.